Each of the 30 T cell receptor beta chains below was sequenced from the same sample in a study of T cell repertoires in cytomegalovirus infection. Antigens of these TCRs are unknown. Via MiXCR, TCRdb re-called the reads, giving one row per CDR3 protein. Among around 340,000 distinct CDR3 sequences listed, about 29% were seen once. This sample comprised cultured PBMCs, obtained from culture after CMV antigen stimulation. Receptor source: a human donor in good health (CMV status not recorded). Some clones in this sample may be carry-over from other donors' samples.

The chain employs TRBV20-1 and TRBJ2-1; no clear D gene. Trimming took off 5 bases at V and 0 bases at J, with 14 bases between the two ends. CDR1 DFQATT and CDR2 SNEGSKA come from the germline V gene (reference sequence). The CDR3 consists of 15 residues. CDR3 nucleotides: TGCAGTGCTCTAGAATCCCCGAGCTCCTACAATGAGCAGTTCTTC. This sequence encodes CSALESPSSYNEQFF.

With respect to this clonotype: With a much larger clone just one base away, this may be a read error. The chain links TRBV7-3 to TRBJ2-3; 7 bases match TRBD1. Germline-derived CDR1 and CDR2 are SGHTA and FQGTGA. Unmatched junction bases numbered 7, after V lost 5 bases and J lost 2 bases. The CDR3 is made up of 15 amino acids. The CDR3 sequence: CASSRWTGPTDTQYF. The CDR3 nucleotides read TGTGCCAGCAGCCGTTGGACAGGCCCCACAGATACGCAGTATTTT.

This clonotype was observed a few times. J is TRBJ2-7 and V is TRBV7-2, with D perhaps matching TRBD2 (5 bases). V was clipped by 3 bases and J by 6 bases, with 15 bases between them. The germline CDR1 and CDR2 sequences are SGHTA and FQGNSA. This CDR3 is built from 14 residues. The CDR3, as DNA: TGTGCCAGCAGCTTTGGGGAGTATGCGGGCGAGCAGTACTTC. This codes for CASSFGEYAGEQYF.

The chain combines TRBV6-1 with TRBJ1-1; D not resolved. Germline CDR1 is MNHNS and CDR2 is SASEGT. This CDR3 comprises 13 residues. The V gene lost 2 bases and the J gene lost 1 base, with 5 bases spanning the gap. CDR3 amino acids: CASSEPGNTEAFF. In DNA, the CDR3 is TGTGCCAGCAGTGAACCAGGGAACACTGAAGCTTTCTTT.

The chain uses TRBV11-2 and TRBJ2-3; either TRBD1 or TRBD2 may fit D (6 bases each). CDR1 is SGHAT and CDR2 is FQNNGV in the germline V gene. V shed 1 base and J shed 4 bases, with 12 bases lying between them. The CDR3 spans 15 residues. CDR3 bases: TGTGCCAGCAGCTTAGGAGGGGGGACCTCAGATACGCAGTATTTT. Translated: CASSLGGGTSDTQYF.

This clonotype was seen at least ten times. The V call is TRBV19, the J call TRBJ1-6; D unclear. CDR3 length equals 12 residues. CDR1 and CDR2 (germline): LNHDA, SQIVND (reference sequence). The V end was cut by 6 bases, the J end by 8 bases, with 8 bases between. The CDR3 reads CASSLGYSPLHF. In nucleotides, the CDR3 is TGTGCCAGTAGCCTGGGGTATTCACCCCTCCACTTT.

The rearrangement joins TRBV7-9 to TRBJ2-1; 10 bases are shared with TRBD2. Looked up from germline, CDR1 is SEHNR and CDR2 is FQNEAQ (reference sequence). CDR3 length equals 15 residues. After removal of 2 bases from V and 6 bases from J, the junction contained 4 bases not matched to a gene. CDR3 DNA sequence: TGTGCCAGCAGCTTAACTAGCGGGACTGTCAATGAGCAGTTCTTC. It yields the protein CASSLTSGTVNEQFF.

This clonotype was seen only a few times. The chain has TRBV7-9 and TRBJ2-6, with 7 bases matching TRBD1. CDR1 SEHNR and CDR2 FQNEAQ come from the germline V gene (reference sequence). J was trimmed by 1 base and V by 8 bases; bases with no gene match: 29. The CDR3 length is 23 residues. CDR3 loop: CASRPRTVYGSGTAKSGANVLTF. The DNA for the CDR3 is TGTGCCAGCCGACCCCGTACGGTATATGGGTCCGGGACAGCTAAATCTGGGGCCAACGTCCTGACTTTC.

This clonotype was detected once. V usage is TRBV9 and J usage is TRBJ1-2, with D tentatively TRBD1 (5 bases). The CDR3 extends over 15 amino acids. Germline values: CDR1 SGDLS, CDR2 YYNGEE. The V end lost 0 bases, the J end lost 3 bases, and 12 bases lay between the germline ends. The CDR3 loop is CASSVGGTADYGYTF. DNA for the CDR3: TGTGCCAGCAGCGTAGGAGGGACCGCCGACTATGGCTACACCTTC.

The CDR3 DNA is TGTGCCAGCAGCCAAGAACCGGGACTAGTTCGAGATGAGCAGTTCTTC. It codes for CASSQEPGLVRDEQFF. The J gene is TRBJ2-1, the V gene TRBV14; TRBD2 matches at 8 bases. There are 16 residues in the CDR3. Germline V gives CDR1 SGHDN, CDR2 FVKESK. V was pared by 0 bases and J by 8 bases, with 9 bases of the junction left unmatched.

V usage is TRBV6-1 and J usage is TRBJ1-5, with D possibly being TRBD1 (5 bases). CDR3 length: 14 amino acids. V lost 5 bases, J lost 7 bases, and 15 bases lay in between. Per the germline V gene, CDR1 is MNHNS and CDR2 is SASEGT. The chain's CDR3 is CASSLDTTGQPQHF. The CDR3 DNA is TGTGCCAGCAGTTTGGACACAACGGGGCAGCCCCAGCATTTT.

This clonotype has a handful of counts. The chain's CDR3 is CAISESPYNEQFF. The CDR3 coding sequence is TGTGCCATCAGTGAGTCTCCCTACAATGAGCAGTTCTTC. The chain joins TRBV10-3 to TRBJ2-1, with unresolved D. The CDR3 covers 13 residues. Per the germline V gene, CDR1 is ENHRY and CDR2 is SYGVKD. V was pared by 0 bases and J by 2 bases, with 2 bases between.

This clonotype was counted a few times. CDR3 DNA: TGTGCCAGCAGCCAGGATTTACTAGCGGGAGTCTACGAGCAGTACTTC. Translation: CASSQDLLAGVYEQYF. The chain recombines TRBV4-2 with TRBJ2-7; 11 bases line up with TRBD2. The germline gives CDR1 LGHNA, CDR2 YNFKEQ. J was trimmed by 3 bases and V by 3 bases; bases with no gene match: 7. The CDR3 length is 16 residues.

The rearrangement joins TRBV10-3 to TRBJ1-3, with a weak D call TRBD1 (5 bases). The germline gives CDR1 ENHRY, CDR2 SYGVKD. This CDR3 contains 13 residues. Deletions cut 11 bases from V and 2 bases from J, with 13 bases between. The CDR3 coding sequence is TGTGCCGGGGGGGATGGACCTGGAAACACCATATATTTT. Its protein product is CAGGDGPGNTIYF.

There are a few counts of this clonotype. This chain links TRBV7-2 with TRBJ2-1, with D perhaps assigned TRBD1 or TRBD2 (5 bases each). The CDR3 length is 12 residues. Germline values: CDR1 SGHTA, CDR2 FQGNSA. Deletions cut 2 bases from V and 9 bases from J, with 8 bases between. This CDR3 reads CASSLYGGEQFF. CDR3 in DNA: TGTGCCAGCAGCTTATATGGGGGTGAGCAGTTCTTC.

The V gene is TRBV7-9, the J gene TRBJ2-7; D gene uncertain. Germline loops: CDR1 SEHNR, CDR2 FQNEAQ (reference sequence). Trimming cost V 6 bases and J 3 bases, with 12 bases left between them. The CDR3 loop spans 13 amino acids. CDR3 coding DNA: TGTGCCAGCAGTTCACCGAGCCGCTACGAGCAGTACTTC. Translation: CASSSPSRYEQYF.

The chain joins TRBV6-6 to TRBJ1-5, with 10 bases lining up with TRBD1. CDR1 is MNHNY, CDR2 SVGAGI, per germline (reference sequence). J gave up 7 bases and V 8 bases, and 14 bases lay outside the gene matches. The CDR3 length is 16 residues. This chain's CDR3 is CASEILRGTGDQPQHF. CDR3 coding DNA: TGTGCCAGCGAAATTCTCAGGGGGACAGGGGACCAGCCCCAGCATTTT.

This clonotype was detected many times. The rearrangement uses TRBV28 and TRBJ1-2; the D is unclear. From germline, CDR1 is MDHEN and CDR2 SYDVKM. The CDR3 length is 17 residues. V was trimmed by 4 bases and J by 0 bases, leaving 18 bases between them. CDR3 region: CASSSKPRWNPNYGYTF. CDR3 DNA: TGTGCCAGCAGTTCCAAGCCCCGGTGGAATCCTAACTATGGCTACACCTTC.

This clonotype has only a few counts. The chain couples TRBV6-6 to TRBJ2-3; D tentatively fits TRBD1 or TRBD2 (5 bases each). Trimming cost V 2 bases and J 0 bases, with 15 bases left between them. Germline values: CDR1 MNHNY, CDR2 SVGAGI (reference sequence). The CDR3 has 17 residues. CDR3 in DNA: TGTGCCAGCAGTTACCCGGCCGGGGCAGGTAGCACAGATACGCAGTATTTT. Translating gives CASSYPAGAGSTDTQYF.

This clonotype was observed a handful of times. This chain connects TRBV25-1 to TRBJ1-2; D remains unclear. V lost 6 bases to trimming and J lost 8 bases, with 16 bases between them. The length of the CDR3 is 13 residues. Germline CDR1 and CDR2: MGHDK and SYGVNS. CDR3: CASREGTVGGYTF. The CDR3 coding sequence is TGTGCCAGCAGGGAGGGAACCGTCGGAGGCTACACCTTC.

This sequence joins TRBV12-3 or TRBV12-4 and TRBJ2-5, with TRBD2 as a possible D gene (6 bases). The CDR3 is made up of 16 amino acids. V lost 1 base and J 1 base, leaving 13 bases between the germline ends. The CDR3 sequence: CASSLEVAAAQETQYF. DNA for the CDR3: TGTGCCAGCAGTTTAGAAGTAGCGGCAGCCCAAGAGACCCAGTACTTC.

V usage is TRBV12-5 and J usage is TRBJ2-5, with a possible D match to TRBD1 (6 bases). The CDR3 is 13 amino acids. The V and J ends lost 1 base and 8 bases respectively, with 11 bases between them. The germline V gene encodes CDR1 LGHNT and CDR2 FRNRAP. In DNA form, the CDR3 reads TGTGCTAGTGGTTTGGGTTTACAGGGAACCCAGTACTTC. This gives the protein CASGLGLQGTQYF.

The gene calls are TRBV5-1 and TRBJ2-2, with D tentatively TRBD1 or TRBD2 (5 bases each). The CDR3 has 16 residues. Trimming cost V 2 bases and J 6 bases, with 17 bases left between them. Germline V gives CDR1 SGHRS, CDR2 YFSETQ. CDR3 amino acids: CASSLGTYGIAGELFF. The CDR3 DNA is TGCGCCAGCAGCTTAGGGACCTACGGAATCGCCGGGGAGCTGTTTTTT.

This clonotype was detected ten times or more. V usage is TRBV28 and J usage is TRBJ2-5; 8 bases align to TRBD2. V trimming: 4 bases; J trimming: 3 bases; junction bases outside the gene matches: 10. In germline, CDR1 is MDHEN, CDR2 SYDVKM. The CDR3 extends over 16 amino acids. This chain's CDR3 is CASSWGSGEGEETQYF. CDR3 coding DNA: TGTGCCAGCAGTTGGGGTAGCGGGGAAGGGGAAGAGACCCAGTACTTC.

This chain links TRBV11-2 with TRBJ1-1; unclear D gene. Per the germline V gene, CDR1 is SGHAT and CDR2 is FQNNGV. CDR3 length: 13 residues. Deletions cut 6 bases from V and 11 bases from J, with 19 bases between. CDR3 amino acids: CASRIMTASGAFF. DNA for the CDR3: TGTGCCAGCAGGATAATGACGGCCTCTGGGGCTTTCTTT. The variable domain in full, completed from reference TRBV11-2 and TRBJ1-1, reads EAGVAQSPRYKIIEKRQSVAFWCNPISGHATLYWYQQILGQGPKLLIQFQNNGVVDDSQLPKDRFSAERLKGVDSTLKIQPAKLEDSAVYLCASRIMTASGAFFGQGTRLTVV.

In this sample, this clonotype turned up a few times. The chain links TRBV20-1 to TRBJ2-3; D might be TRBD1 or TRBD2, each matching 5 bases. Germline V lookup: CDR1 DFQATT, CDR2 SNEGSKA (reference sequence). The V end was cut by 2 bases, the J end by 3 bases, with 21 bases between. This CDR3 comprises 17 residues. CDR3 amino acids: CSARPRGGGRPTDTQYF. CDR3 DNA: TGCAGTGCTAGACCTCGGGGTGGGGGACGGCCGACAGATACGCAGTATTTT.

This sequence joins TRBV5-1 and TRBJ1-1; D not resolved. The CDR3 is 14 amino acids. Trimming took 5 bases from V and 0 from J, leaving 11 bases between them. Germline V gives CDR1 SGHRS, CDR2 YFSETQ. CDR3 sequence (DNA): TGCGCCAGCAGGCGTGACGTCTTGAACACTGAAGCTTTCTTT. This encodes CASRRDVLNTEAFF.

This clonotype was counted a single time. The chain carries TRBV20-1 and TRBJ2-7; tentative D call: TRBD1 (6 bases). Germline CDR1 and CDR2: DFQATT and SNEGSKA (reference sequence). The CDR3 loop spans 13 amino acids. V lost 6 bases, J lost 0 bases, and 12 bases lay in between. CDR3 amino acids: CSAQQGVSYEQYF. CDR3 nucleotide sequence: TGCAGTGCGCAACAGGGAGTCTCCTACGAGCAGTACTTC.

The chain recombines TRBV6-2 or TRBV6-3 with TRBJ1-1; no reliable D call. V shed 4 bases and J shed 0 bases, with 6 bases lying between them. Germline V gives CDR1 MNHEY, CDR2 SVGEGT. CDR3 length: 13 amino acids. The CDR3 DNA is TGTGCCAGCAGTTGGCCTATGAACACTGAAGCTTTCTTT. Protein: CASSWPMNTEAFF.

CDR3 nucleotide sequence: TGCAGCGTCCGAGGACCAGGGACCTACGAGCAGTACTTC. It yields the protein CSVRGPGTYEQYF. The chain joins TRBV29-1 to TRBJ2-7; TRBD1 might be the D (5 bases). V was clipped by 6 bases and J by 2 bases, with 14 bases between them. The length of the CDR3 is 13 residues. The germline CDR1 and CDR2 sequences are SQVTM and ANQGSEA.